This T cell receptor (beta chain) appears in the sequencing data of a study of chemoradiotherapy in HPV16-positive cancers. On the study more broadly: Functional T-cell assays on two HPV16-positive patients' cells defined candidate HPV-specific clones and common TCR motifs.

This CDR3 region has 13 residues. The V end was cut by 0 bases, the J end by 5 bases, with 6 bases between. Germline CDR1 reads SGHTA; CDR2 reads FQGNSA. The data were produced by immunoSEQ multiplex PCR, yet TCRdb's version contains in-frame clones alone and is incomplete. The table shows about 1,900 clones, with under 90% occurring only once. The sequence was obtained from a human donor with HPV-associated anogenital cancer. Sequenced material: tumor tissue, taken from a patient who underwent chemoradiotherapy. V is TRBV7-2 and J is TRBJ2-3, with D possibly being TRBD2 (5 bases). CDR3: CASSLASEDTQYF. The CDR3 DNA reads TGTGCCAGCAGCTTAGCTAGCGAAGATACGCAGTATTTT.